The rows below give T cell receptor beta chains drawn from one sample of a study of cytomegalovirus exposure and HLA in healthy donors. Only in-frame clones appear in the TCRdb table, and some are missing; sequencing was by immunoSEQ multiplex PCR. The sample consists of 95,000 to 100,000 clones, roughly 80% of them appearing once. Material for sequencing was PBMCs. The receptors were gathered from a man aged 35-49 years in good health and CMV-seronegative. The CDR3 runs from the conserved cysteine through the conserved F or W. Fields, in order: J gene, clone size, D gene, V gene, CDR3 length, CDR3 DNA, CDR3 protein. D genes are given only for firm matches. Only some rows state a clone size, as once, few, many or a class for expanded clones.

j_gene: TRBJ2-5
abundance: NA
d_gene: TRBD1
v_gene: TRBV9
len: 15
CDR3nt: TGTGCCAGCGGCTTAAGGGACAGGGGGTATGAGACCCAGTACTTC
CDR3aa: CASGLRDRGYETQYF

j_gene: TRBJ2-5
abundance: NA
d_gene: TRBD1
v_gene: TRBV7-9
len: 14
CDR3nt: TGTGCCAGCAAGACACAGGGGCCCGGGGAGACCCAGTACTTC
CDR3aa: CASKTQGPGETQYF

j_gene: TRBJ1-1
abundance: NA
d_gene: NA
v_gene: TRBV5-4
len: 15
CDR3nt: TGTGCCAGCAGCGATCGAGGACCGGTGGAGGGTGAAGCTTTCTTT
CDR3aa: CASSDRGPVEGEAFF

j_gene: TRBJ1-5
abundance: NA
d_gene: NA
v_gene: TRBV21-1
len: 17
CDR3nt: TGTGCCAGCAGCAAAGGGAAGCCAGGGCGGTGCAATCAGCCCCAGCATTTT
CDR3aa: CASSKGKPGRCNQPQHF

j_gene: TRBJ1-5
abundance: NA
d_gene: NA
v_gene: TRBV6-1
len: 17
CDR3nt: TGTGCCAGCAGTGATTTGGGGGGGAGTTATGGCAATCAGCCCCAGCATTTT
CDR3aa: CASSDLGGSYGNQPQHF

j_gene: TRBJ1-4
abundance: NA
d_gene: NA
v_gene: TRBV5-6
len: 15
CDR3nt: TGTGCCAGCAGCTCCCAGGACCTCGGGGGGGAAAAACTGTTTTTT
CDR3aa: CASSSQDLGGEKLFF

j_gene: TRBJ2-3
abundance: few
d_gene: TRBD1
v_gene: TRBV5-6
len: 14
CDR3nt: TGTGCCAGCAGCCAAGGACAGGGAGCAGATACGCAGTATTTT
CDR3aa: CASSQGQGADTQYF

j_gene: TRBJ2-2
abundance: NA
d_gene: TRBD2
v_gene: TRBV5-1
len: 16
CDR3nt: TGCGCCAGCAGCTTCCCCAGCGGGGGGGACACCGGGGAGCTGTTTTTT
CDR3aa: CASSFPSGGDTGELFF

j_gene: TRBJ2-2
abundance: NA
d_gene: TRBD2
v_gene: TRBV10-3
len: 20
CDR3nt: TGTGCCATCAGTGAACTCCCGGGACTAGCGGGGGGGCGGTACACCGGGGAGCTGTTTTTT
CDR3aa: CAISELPGLAGGRYTGELFF

j_gene: TRBJ2-3
abundance: NA
d_gene: NA
v_gene: TRBV9
len: 15
CDR3nt: TGTGCCAGCAGCGTTACCCGAGGCCTCGGAGATACGCAGTATTTT
CDR3aa: CASSVTRGLGDTQYF

j_gene: TRBJ1-5
abundance: NA
d_gene: NA
v_gene: TRBV6-5
len: 13
CDR3nt: TGTGCCAGCAGACAGGGCCTTTATCAGCCCCAGCATTTT
CDR3aa: CASRQGLYQPQHF

j_gene: TRBJ1-1
abundance: NA
d_gene: NA
v_gene: TRBV5-8
len: 12
CDR3nt: TGTGCCAGCAGTGGGCCGAACACTGAAGCTTTCTTT
CDR3aa: CASSGPNTEAFF

j_gene: TRBJ1-1
abundance: few
d_gene: NA
v_gene: TRBV5-4
len: 16
CDR3nt: TGTGCCAGCAGCTTGGCGCGGGGTGGGGCGCCTTCTCGAGCTTTCTTT
CDR3aa: CASSLARGGAPSRAFF

j_gene: TRBJ1-4
abundance: few
d_gene: TRBD1
v_gene: TRBV6-5
len: 15
CDR3nt: TGTGCCAGCAGTTACTCTTGGACAGGGGACGAAAAACTGTTTTTT
CDR3aa: CASSYSWTGDEKLFF

j_gene: TRBJ1-1
abundance: NA
d_gene: NA
v_gene: TRBV2
len: 11
CDR3nt: TGTGCCACCAAGGAGACTTCTGAAGCTTTCTTT
CDR3aa: CATKETSEAFF

j_gene: TRBJ2-1
abundance: NA
d_gene: NA
v_gene: TRBV18
len: 17
CDR3nt: TGTGCCAGCTCCTCTCAAGCTAGGTCTCTCGACTACAATGAGCAGTTCTTC
CDR3aa: CASSSQARSLDYNEQFF

j_gene: TRBJ2-1
abundance: NA
d_gene: NA
v_gene: TRBV19
len: 15
CDR3nt: TGTGCCAGTAGTATTAGAGCGGCATCCTACAATGAGCAGTTCTTC
CDR3aa: CASSIRAASYNEQFF

j_gene: TRBJ1-2
abundance: NA
d_gene: NA
v_gene: TRBV30
len: 12
CDR3nt: TGTGCCGGCGATGGCGGGGGGTATGGCTACACCTTC
CDR3aa: CAGDGGGYGYTF

j_gene: TRBJ1-4
abundance: NA
d_gene: NA
v_gene: TRBV7-6
len: 17
CDR3nt: TGTGCCAGCAGCTTAGGCCCCGTTACAAGGAGCAATGAAAAACTGTTTTTT
CDR3aa: CASSLGPVTRSNEKLFF

j_gene: TRBJ2-1
abundance: few
d_gene: NA
v_gene: TRBV4-1
len: 16
CDR3nt: TGCGCCAGCAGCCAAGTGGGGGACTCGCTCCTCGGGGCCCAGTTCTTC
CDR3aa: CASSQVGDSLLGAQFF

j_gene: TRBJ2-1
abundance: few
d_gene: TRBD2
v_gene: TRBV11-2
len: 14
CDR3nt: TGTGCCAGCAGCTCCGCCGGCGGGGGGGCTGAGCAGTTCTTC
CDR3aa: CASSSAGGGAEQFF

j_gene: TRBJ2-1
abundance: NA
d_gene: NA
v_gene: TRBV18
len: 14
CDR3nt: TGTGCCAGCTCACCACCGGCAGCCTACAATGAGCAGTTCTTC
CDR3aa: CASSPPAAYNEQFF

j_gene: TRBJ2-5
abundance: NA
d_gene: NA
v_gene: TRBV14
len: 13
CDR3nt: TGTGCCAGCAGCCGTCAGTTGCAAGAGACCCAGTACTTC
CDR3aa: CASSRQLQETQYF

j_gene: TRBJ1-1
abundance: NA
d_gene: NA
v_gene: TRBV30
len: 15
CDR3nt: TGTGCCTGGAGTGAACCCCGTTGGCACAACCTTGAAGCTTTCTTT
CDR3aa: CAWSEPRWHNLEAFF

j_gene: TRBJ2-1
abundance: NA
d_gene: NA
v_gene: TRBV30
len: 12
CDR3nt: TGTGCCTGGAGATGGGTTGCGGGAGAGCAGTTCTTC
CDR3aa: CAWRWVAGEQFF

j_gene: TRBJ2-5
abundance: NA
d_gene: TRBD2
v_gene: TRBV11-2
len: 16
CDR3nt: TGTGCCAGCAGCTTAGACGGGGGGACGCCCCGCGAGACCCAGTACTTC
CDR3aa: CASSLDGGTPRETQYF

j_gene: TRBJ2-7
abundance: few
d_gene: TRBD2
v_gene: TRBV25-1
len: 15
CDR3nt: TGTGCCAGCAGTGATTTAAAGCGGGATTACTACGAGCAGTACTTC
CDR3aa: CASSDLKRDYYEQYF

j_gene: TRBJ1-3
abundance: NA
d_gene: NA
v_gene: TRBV14
len: 12
CDR3nt: TGTGCCAGCAGCCAAAACAGGGTCAACATATATTTT
CDR3aa: CASSQNRVNIYF

j_gene: TRBJ2-5
abundance: NA
d_gene: NA
v_gene: TRBV9
len: 14
CDR3nt: TGTGCCAGCAGCGTTCGGGGTAGCCAAGAGACCCAGTACTTC
CDR3aa: CASSVRGSQETQYF

j_gene: TRBJ2-1
abundance: NA
d_gene: NA
v_gene: TRBV19
len: 11
CDR3nt: TGTGCCAGTAGTATCGTGAATGAGCAGTTCTTC
CDR3aa: CASSIVNEQFF

j_gene: TRBJ2-7
abundance: NA
d_gene: NA
v_gene: TRBV27
len: 17
CDR3nt: TGTGCCAGCAGTTTCATATCCGACCGGGGGAGCTCCTACGAGCAGTACTTC
CDR3aa: CASSFISDRGSSYEQYF

j_gene: TRBJ2-2
abundance: NA
d_gene: TRBD2
v_gene: TRBV2
len: 17
CDR3nt: TGTGCCAGCAGTGAAAATGGCCTAGCGGTTAACACCGGGGAGCTGTTTTTT
CDR3aa: CASSENGLAVNTGELFF

j_gene: TRBJ1-1
abundance: NA
d_gene: NA
v_gene: TRBV5-1
len: 14
CDR3nt: TGCGCCAGCAGCTCAAACACCCTGAACACTGAAGCTTTCTTT
CDR3aa: CASSSNTLNTEAFF